This record concerns one T cell receptor beta chain sequence. Its antigen is not known. Authors' methods: Productive clonotypes were detectable down to 2.59 x 10-5 frequency. Assay: immunoSEQ multiplex PCR; the TCRdb copy retains only in-frame clones and omits some. That table furnishes V, J and clone size, whereas the DNA furnished D and trimming. Among under 40,000 clones listed, about 78% were seen once. These data belong to a study of STAT5B mutations in CD4+ large granular lymphocyte leukemia. Regarding the study as a whole: Without putative leukemic clones, patient CD4-sorted repertoires remained more clonal than healthy CD4+ repertoires.

Germline V gene sequence: CDR1 SGHNT, CDR2 YENEEA. J gave up 6 bases and V 2 bases, and 7 bases lay outside the gene matches. The CDR3 spans 15 residues. The chain has TRBV11-3 and TRBJ2-3, with 8 bases fitting TRBD1. Sequencing was done on a sample of CD4+ T cells from blood buffy coats. The clonotype originates from a human donor in good health. The CDR3 coding sequence is TGTGCCAGCAGCTTACTTGGGACAGGCGGGGATACGCAGTATTTT. This codes for CASSLLGTGGDTQYF.